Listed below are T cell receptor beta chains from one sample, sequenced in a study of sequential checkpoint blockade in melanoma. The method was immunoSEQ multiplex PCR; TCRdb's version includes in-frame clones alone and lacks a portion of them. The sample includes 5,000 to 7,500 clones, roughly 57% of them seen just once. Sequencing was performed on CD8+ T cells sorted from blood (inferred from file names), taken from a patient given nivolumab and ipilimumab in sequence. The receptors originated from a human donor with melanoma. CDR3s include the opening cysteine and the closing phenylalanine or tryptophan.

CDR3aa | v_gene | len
CASSFGTVYEQYF | TRBV27 | 13
CASGLAGSIYNEQFF | TRBV2 | 15
CASSLLGVKPQHF | TRBV27 | 13
CASSLAASGGPFYEQYF | TRBV7-9 | 17
CASSYSVRGTEAFF | TRBV6-5 | 14
CASSQILAGGQYEQYF | TRBV4-3 | 16
CASSYSGDNYGYTF | TRBV6-5 | 14
CASSLWVKAGDRAYNEQFF | TRBV28 | 19
CASTLGLSGNSPLHF | TRBV6-5 | 15
CASRGDRTGFPRETQYF | TRBV28 | 17
CASSLLTSQKETQYF | TRBV18 | 15
CASSPRRTQYF | TRBV11-2 | 11
CASSVTVASGNNEQFF | TRBV2 | 16
CASRQGLGYTF | TRBV4-1 | 11
CARRDRGSNEQFF | TRBV2 | 13
CASSRQGSYNEQFF | TRBV6-5 | 14
CASSTLRGYEQYF | TRBV6-5 | 13
CAISEILWDSDFGGELFF | TRBV10-3 | 18
CASSLGGTDGYTF | TRBV7-8 | 13
CASSLTSFSTDTQYF | TRBV7-2 | 15
CASSIDLADRGYGYTF | TRBV19 | 16
CAGRLGAGQPYEQYF | TRBV27 | 15